This T cell receptor beta chain was identified in a study of T cells in Graves' hyperthyroidism and ophthalmopathy. Regions amplified from RNA transcripts were the TCR beta CDR3 regions. When the TCR CDR3 underwent first-round RT-PCR, the HTBI primer set was used. TCRdb called the multiplex PCR reads again in MiXCR, with one record for every CDR3 protein. Here the sample spans about 640,000 distinct CDR3 sequences, about 45% being singletons. Looked up from germline, CDR1 is SGHVS and CDR2 is FQNEAQ. The CDR3 has 14 residues. In regard to this clonotype: A read error may account for a junction end that differs from germline.

What was sequenced was peripheral blood or thyroid tissue (not recorded which). The clonotype was recovered from an adult man with Graves' disease, either hyperthyroidism or ophthalmopathy (not recorded which). The chain couples TRBV7-8 to TRBJ1-2, with D possibly TRBD1 on 5 matching bases. In nucleotides, the CDR3 is TGTGCCAGCAGCCAAGCAATCAGGGAGACTGGCGAGTTCTTC. It yields the protein CASSQAIRETGEFF.